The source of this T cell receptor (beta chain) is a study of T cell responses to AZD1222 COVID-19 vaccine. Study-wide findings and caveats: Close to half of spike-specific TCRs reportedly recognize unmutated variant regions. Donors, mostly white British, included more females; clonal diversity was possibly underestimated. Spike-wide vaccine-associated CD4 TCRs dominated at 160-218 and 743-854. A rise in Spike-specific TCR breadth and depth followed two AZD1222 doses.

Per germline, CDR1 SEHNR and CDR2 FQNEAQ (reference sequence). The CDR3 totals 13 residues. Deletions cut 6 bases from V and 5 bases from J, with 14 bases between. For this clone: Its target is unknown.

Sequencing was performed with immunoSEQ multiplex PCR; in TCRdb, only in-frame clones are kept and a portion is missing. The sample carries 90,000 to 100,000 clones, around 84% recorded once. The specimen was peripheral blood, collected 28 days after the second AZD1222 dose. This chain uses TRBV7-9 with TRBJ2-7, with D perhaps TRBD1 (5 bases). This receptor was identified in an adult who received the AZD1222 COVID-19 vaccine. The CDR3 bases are TGTGCCAGCAGTACCCAGGGTACCGACGAGCAGTACTTC. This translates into CASSTQGTDEQYF.